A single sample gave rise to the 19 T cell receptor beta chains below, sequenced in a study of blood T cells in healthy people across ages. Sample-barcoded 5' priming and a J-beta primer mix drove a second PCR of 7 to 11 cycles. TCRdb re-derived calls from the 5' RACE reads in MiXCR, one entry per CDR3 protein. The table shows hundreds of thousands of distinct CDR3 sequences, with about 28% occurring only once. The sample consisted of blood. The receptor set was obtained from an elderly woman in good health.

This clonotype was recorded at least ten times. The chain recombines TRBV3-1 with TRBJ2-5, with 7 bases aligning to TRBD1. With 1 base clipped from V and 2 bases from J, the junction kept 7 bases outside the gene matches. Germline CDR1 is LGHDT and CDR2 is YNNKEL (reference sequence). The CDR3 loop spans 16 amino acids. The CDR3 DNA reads TGTGCCAGCAGCCAAGTCCGGGACAGATCACAAGAGACCCAGTACTTC. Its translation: CASSQVRDRSQETQYF.

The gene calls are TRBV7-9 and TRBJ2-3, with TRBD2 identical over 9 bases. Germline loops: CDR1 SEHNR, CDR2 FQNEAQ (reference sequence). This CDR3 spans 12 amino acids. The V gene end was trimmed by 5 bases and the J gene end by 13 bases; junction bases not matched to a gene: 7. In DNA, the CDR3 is TGTGCCAGCAGCCCGACTAGCGGTCGGGAGTATTTT. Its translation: CASSPTSGREYF.

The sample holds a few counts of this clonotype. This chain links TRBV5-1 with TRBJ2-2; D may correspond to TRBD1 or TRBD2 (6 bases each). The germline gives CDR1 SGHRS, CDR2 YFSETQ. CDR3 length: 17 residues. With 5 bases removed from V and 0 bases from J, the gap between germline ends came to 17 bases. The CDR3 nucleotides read TGCGCCAGCAGTACCAGCCGGGGGCCAGCGAACACCGGGGAGCTGTTTTTT. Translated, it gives CASSTSRGPANTGELFF.

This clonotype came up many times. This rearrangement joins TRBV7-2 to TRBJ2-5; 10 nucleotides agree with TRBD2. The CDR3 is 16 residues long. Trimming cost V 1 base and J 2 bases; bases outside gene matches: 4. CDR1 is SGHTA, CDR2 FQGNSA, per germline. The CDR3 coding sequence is TGTGCCAGCAGCTTAGGGGTAGCGGGGGGACAAGAGACCCAGTACTTC. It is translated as CASSLGVAGGQETQYF.

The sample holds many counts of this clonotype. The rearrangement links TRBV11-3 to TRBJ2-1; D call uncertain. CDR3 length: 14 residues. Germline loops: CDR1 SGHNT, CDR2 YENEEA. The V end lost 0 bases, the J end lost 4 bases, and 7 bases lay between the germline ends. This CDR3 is CASSLEGGYNEQFF. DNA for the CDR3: TGTGCCAGCAGCTTAGAAGGCGGATACAATGAGCAGTTCTTC.

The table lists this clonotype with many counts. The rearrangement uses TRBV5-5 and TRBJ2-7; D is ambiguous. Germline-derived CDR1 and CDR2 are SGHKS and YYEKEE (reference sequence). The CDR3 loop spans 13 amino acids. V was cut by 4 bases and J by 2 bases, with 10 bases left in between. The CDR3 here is CASSRHGPYEQYF. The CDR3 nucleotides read TGTGCCAGCAGCCGACACGGCCCCTACGAGCAGTACTTC.

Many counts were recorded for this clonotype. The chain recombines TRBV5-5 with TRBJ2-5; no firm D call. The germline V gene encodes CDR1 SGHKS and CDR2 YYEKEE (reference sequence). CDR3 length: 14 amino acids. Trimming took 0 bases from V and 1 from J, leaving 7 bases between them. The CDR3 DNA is TGTGCCAGCAGCTTGGTCGGTAGCCAAGAGACCCAGTACTTC. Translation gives CASSLVGSQETQYF.

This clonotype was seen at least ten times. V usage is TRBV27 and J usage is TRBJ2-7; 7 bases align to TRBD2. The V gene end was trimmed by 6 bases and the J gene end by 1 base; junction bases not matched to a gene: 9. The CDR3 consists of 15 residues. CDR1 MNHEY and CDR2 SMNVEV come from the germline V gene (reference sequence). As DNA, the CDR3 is TGTGCCAGCAGAACCCTGGGTAGCGGGTCCTACGAGCAGTACTTC. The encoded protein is CASRTLGSGSYEQYF.

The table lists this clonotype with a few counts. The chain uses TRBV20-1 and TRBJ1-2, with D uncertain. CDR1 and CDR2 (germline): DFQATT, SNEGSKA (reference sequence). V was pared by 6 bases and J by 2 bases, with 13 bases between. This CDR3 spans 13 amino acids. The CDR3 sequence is CSAVSDGNYGYTF. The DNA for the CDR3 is TGCAGTGCCGTGTCGGACGGGAACTATGGCTACACCTTC.

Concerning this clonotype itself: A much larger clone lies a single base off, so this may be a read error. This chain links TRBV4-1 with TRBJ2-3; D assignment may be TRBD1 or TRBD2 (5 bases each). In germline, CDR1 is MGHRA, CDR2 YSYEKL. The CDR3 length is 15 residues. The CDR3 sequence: CASNQDFPGPDTQYF. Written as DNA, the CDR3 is TGCGCCAGCAACCAAGATTTCCCGGGGCCGGATACGCAGTATTTT.

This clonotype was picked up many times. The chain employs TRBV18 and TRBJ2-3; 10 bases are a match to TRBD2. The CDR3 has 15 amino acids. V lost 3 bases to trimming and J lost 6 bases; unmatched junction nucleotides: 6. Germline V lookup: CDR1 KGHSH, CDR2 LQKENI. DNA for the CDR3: TGTGCCAGCTCACCCTCAAGCGGGGGGGCGGATACGCAGTATTTT. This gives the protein CASSPSSGGADTQYF.

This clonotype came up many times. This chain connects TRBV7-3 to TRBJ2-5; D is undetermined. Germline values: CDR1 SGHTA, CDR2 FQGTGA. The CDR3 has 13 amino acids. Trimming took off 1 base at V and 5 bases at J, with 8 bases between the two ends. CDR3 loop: CASSLRPRETQYF. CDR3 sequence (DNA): TGTGCCAGCAGCTTAAGACCTCGGGAGACCCAGTACTTC.

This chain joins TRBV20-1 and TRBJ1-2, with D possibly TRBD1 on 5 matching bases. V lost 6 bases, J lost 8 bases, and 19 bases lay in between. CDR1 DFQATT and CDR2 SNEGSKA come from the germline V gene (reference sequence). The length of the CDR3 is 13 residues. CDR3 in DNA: TGCAGTGCCCAACCGAGGGGCGCGGGAGGCTACACCTTC. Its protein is CSAQPRGAGGYTF.

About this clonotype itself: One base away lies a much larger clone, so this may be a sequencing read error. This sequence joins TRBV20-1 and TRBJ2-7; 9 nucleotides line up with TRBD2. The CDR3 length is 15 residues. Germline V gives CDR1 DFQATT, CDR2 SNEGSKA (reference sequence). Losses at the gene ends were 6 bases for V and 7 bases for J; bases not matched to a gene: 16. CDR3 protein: CSAKGRGGSYNEQYF. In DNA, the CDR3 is TGCAGTGCAAAGGGGCGGGGGGGCTCCTACAATGAGCAGTACTTC.

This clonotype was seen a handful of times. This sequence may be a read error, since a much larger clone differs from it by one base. CDR3 sequence reads: CATSRQGSGANVRTF. Here the CDR3 DNA reads TGTGCCACCAGTAGACAGGGTTCTGGGGCCAACGTCCGGACTTTC. This chain links TRBV15 with TRBJ2-6; 7 bases align to TRBD1. CDR3 length equals 15 residues. Germline CDR1 and CDR2: LNHNV and YYDKDF (reference sequence).

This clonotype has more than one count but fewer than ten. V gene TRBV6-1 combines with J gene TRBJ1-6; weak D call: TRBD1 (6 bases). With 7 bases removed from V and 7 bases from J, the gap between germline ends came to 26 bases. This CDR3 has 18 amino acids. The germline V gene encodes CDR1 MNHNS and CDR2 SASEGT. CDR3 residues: CASTLLYRLDSSNSPLHF. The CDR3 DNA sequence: TGTGCCAGCACCCTCCTCTACCGGTTGGACAGCTCCAATTCACCCCTCCACTTT.

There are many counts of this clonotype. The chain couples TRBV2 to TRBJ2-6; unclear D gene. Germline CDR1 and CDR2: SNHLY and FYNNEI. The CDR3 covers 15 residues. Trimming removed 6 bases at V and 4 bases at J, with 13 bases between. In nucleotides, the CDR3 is TGTGCCAGCAGGTTAAACACGGCCGGGGCCAACGTCCTGACTTTC. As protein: CASRLNTAGANVLTF.

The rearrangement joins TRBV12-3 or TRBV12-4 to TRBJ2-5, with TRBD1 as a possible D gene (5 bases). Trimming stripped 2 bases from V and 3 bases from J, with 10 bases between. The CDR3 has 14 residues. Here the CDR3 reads CASSLRQGEETQYF. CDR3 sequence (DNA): TGTGCCAGCAGTTTACGGCAGGGTGAAGAGACCCAGTACTTC.

CDR3 protein: CASSLWAGAQTMNTEAFF. The DNA of the CDR3 is TGCGCCAGCAGCTTGTGGGCAGGGGCCCAAACAATGAACACTGAAGCTTTCTTT. V usage is TRBV5-1 and J usage is TRBJ1-1; D may be TRBD1 (6 bases). In germline, CDR1 is SGHRS, CDR2 YFSETQ. This CDR3 has 18 residues. Trimming cost V 1 base and J 0 bases, with 19 bases left between them.